This entry features one TCR beta chain sequence. What this receptor recognizes is not known. Base qualities are missing; no much larger clone stands one base away. This sample is part of a study of T cell changes during pregnancy in multiple sclerosis (dated by TCRdb to between 2019 and 2020). Turning to the overall study: In women with multiple sclerosis, the researchers looked at how the T cell repertoire shifted as pregnancy progressed.

Taken from the germline V gene (reference sequence), the CDR1 and CDR2 loops are SGHNT and YYREEE. V trim: 3 bases; J trim: 4 bases; unmatched bases: 5. There are 14 amino acids in the CDR3, from cysteine to phenylalanine inclusive. Only CDR3 DNA remains: 42 bases, in frame from the first base. Library prep was done by the immunoSEQ multiplex PCR assay. In TCRdb, the immuneACCESS table is reduced to in-frame sequences with V and J assigned. These tables do not hold every clone; where another copy was compared, an unresolved V gene accounts for under half, and the others remain unexplained. Here the sample has 100,000 or so clones; 90% occur a single time. The ten largest make up around 0.8% of the sample.

The chain was built from TRBV5-4 and TRBJ2-5; 8 junctional bases match TRBD2. The source was peripheral blood, collected in the second trimester of pregnancy. This TCR derives from a female donor in good health, enrolled as a control in a pregnancy study. The CDR3 loop reads CASSSSGGRETQYF. The DNA sequence is TGTGCCAGCAGCTCATCGGGAGGGCGAGAGACCCAGTACTTC.